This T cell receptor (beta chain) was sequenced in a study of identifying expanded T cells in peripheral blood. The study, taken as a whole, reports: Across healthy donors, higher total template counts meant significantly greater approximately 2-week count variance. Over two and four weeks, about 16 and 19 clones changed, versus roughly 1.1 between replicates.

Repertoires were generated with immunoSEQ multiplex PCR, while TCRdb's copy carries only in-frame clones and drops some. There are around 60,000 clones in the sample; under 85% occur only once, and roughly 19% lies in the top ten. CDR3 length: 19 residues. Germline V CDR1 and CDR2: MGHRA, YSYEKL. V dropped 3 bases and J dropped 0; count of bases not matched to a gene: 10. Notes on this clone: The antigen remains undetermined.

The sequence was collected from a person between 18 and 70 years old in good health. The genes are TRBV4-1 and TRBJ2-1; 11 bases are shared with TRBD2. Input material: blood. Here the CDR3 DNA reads TGCGCCAGCAGCCATTCCATCCTCACTAGCGGGAGCTCCTACAATGAGCAGTTCTTC. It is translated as CASSHSILTSGSSYNEQFF.